This record concerns one T cell receptor beta chain sequence. The V end lost 0 bases, the J end lost 7 bases, and 13 bases lay between the germline ends. The germline V gene has CDR1 WSHSY and CDR2 SAAADI. This CDR3 has 14 residues. As originally analysed: Amplified reference gene primers provided the basis for estimating nucleated cell counts. Only in-frame clones appear in the TCRdb table, and some are missing; sequencing was by immunoSEQ multiplex PCR. V, J and clone size are those of that table, while D and trimming were read from the DNA. The sample shows 300,000 to 450,000 clones, 88% of them seen only once. The sample is drawn from a study of blood T cell repertoires in COVID-19. Study-level information: The cDNA or gDNA used as material had been derived from T cells, B-cell-depleted T cells, or PBMCs.

The sample consisted of PBMCs or T cells enriched from blood (not recorded which). V gene TRBV10-2 combines with J gene TRBJ2-7; perhaps TRBD1 as D (5 bases). This clonotype was sampled from a woman aged 25-40 years who had been exposed to COVID-19. The CDR3 region is CASSESPWGDEQYF. The CDR3, as DNA: TGCGCCAGCAGTGAGTCCCCGTGGGGCGATGAGCAGTACTTC.